This paragraph covers one T cell receptor (beta chain) sequence. This specimen comes from a study of T cell changes during pregnancy in multiple sclerosis. The table came from immunoSEQ multiplex PCR; TCRdb's copy has only in-frame clones and leaves some out. The sample records around 34,000 clones, about 94% being singletons. Germline V CDR1 and CDR2: MNHNY, SVGAGI (reference sequence). The trim removed 8 bases at V and 2 bases at J, leaving 5 bases unmatched. This CDR3 contains 14 residues. This chain joins TRBV6-6 and TRBJ2-2, with 7 bases identical to TRBD2. The material sequenced was CD4+ T cells from peripheral blood mononuclear cells, taken in the second trimester of pregnancy. The TCR was taken from a female donor with multiple sclerosis, enrolled in a pregnancy study. The CDR3 DNA reads TGTGCCAGCTCGGGAGGCCAAAACACCGGGGAGCTGTTTTTT. Protein product: CASSGGQNTGELFF.